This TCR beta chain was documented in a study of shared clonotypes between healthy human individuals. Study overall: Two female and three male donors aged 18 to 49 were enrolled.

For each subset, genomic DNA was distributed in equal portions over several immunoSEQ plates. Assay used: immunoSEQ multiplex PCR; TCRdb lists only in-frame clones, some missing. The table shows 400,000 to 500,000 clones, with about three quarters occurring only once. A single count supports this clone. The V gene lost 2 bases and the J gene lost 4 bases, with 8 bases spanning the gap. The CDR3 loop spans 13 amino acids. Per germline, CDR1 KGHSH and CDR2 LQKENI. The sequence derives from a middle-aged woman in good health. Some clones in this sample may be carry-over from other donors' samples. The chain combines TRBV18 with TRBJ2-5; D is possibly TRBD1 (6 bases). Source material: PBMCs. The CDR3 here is CASSPVQGETQYF. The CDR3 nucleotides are TGTGCCAGCTCACCAGTACAGGGAGAGACCCAGTACTTC.